The 29 T cell receptor beta chains below were found in one sample sequenced in a study of identical twins. TCRdb processed the 5' RACE reads anew with MiXCR; each CDR3 protein has one entry. The sample records 1,800,000 or so distinct CDR3 sequences, under 35% being singletons. Sequencing used cord blood. The receptors come from a newborn girl in good health.

This clonotype occurred a few times. It may be a read error: a sequence one base away is much more abundant. The gene calls are TRBV5-4 and TRBJ2-1; the D is unclear. Trimming took 4 bases from V and 6 from J, leaving 5 bases between them. The CDR3 spans 11 residues. Germline assignment: CDR1 SGHNT and CDR2 YYREEE (reference sequence). In DNA, the CDR3 is TGTGCCAGCAGCCCAGTCAATGAGCAGTTCTTC. Translated: CASSPVNEQFF.

The rearrangement joins TRBV4-1 to TRBJ2-3; 9 nucleotides line up with TRBD2. The CDR3 consists of 17 residues. Germline-derived CDR1 and CDR2 are MGHRA and YSYEKL. The junction had 6 bases not matched to a gene; V was cut back by 0 bases and J by 2 bases. The CDR3 DNA is TGCGCCAGCAGCCAAGACGGACTAGCGACCTACACAGATACGCAGTATTTT. Translating it yields CASSQDGLATYTDTQYF.

This clonotype was seen a few times. V usage is TRBV27 and J usage is TRBJ2-7; 7 bases match TRBD2. Trimming took 1 base from V and 4 from J; bases not matched to a gene: 16. This CDR3 comprises 18 residues. The germline V gene encodes CDR1 MNHEY and CDR2 SMNVEV (reference sequence). This CDR3 reads CASSLFPAPRDYPYEQYF. DNA of the CDR3: TGTGCCAGCAGTTTATTTCCCGCTCCCCGGGACTATCCATACGAGCAGTACTTC.

The count of this clonotype is one. The chain couples TRBV20-1 to TRBJ2-3; no clear D gene. CDR3 size: 13 residues. Germline CDR1 reads DFQATT; CDR2 reads SNEGSKA (reference sequence). V lost 3 bases and J 1 base, leaving 8 bases between the germline ends. As DNA, the CDR3 is TGCAGTGCTAGCCATCGGGGCACAGATACGCAGTATTTT. Protein sequence: CSASHRGTDTQYF.

As regards this clonotype: At one of its ends the junction is not consistent with the germline gene, which may arise from a read error. This chain uses TRBV24-1 with TRBJ2-1, with D tentatively TRBD1 (5 bases). The CDR3 runs 15 residues. CDR1 and CDR2 from the germline V gene are KGHDR and SFDVKD. CDR3 loop: CAASDRSGSYNEQFF. The CDR3 DNA follows: TGTGCCGCCAGTGATCGGTCAGGGTCCTACAATGAGCAGTTCTTC.

This clonotype was found a few times. This chain connects TRBV20-1 to TRBJ2-1; the match to TRBD1 covers 12 bases. The germline gives CDR1 DFQATT, CDR2 SNEGSKA (reference sequence). The trim removed 5 bases at V and 7 bases at J, leaving 9 bases unmatched. The CDR3 is 15 amino acids. CDR3 residues: CSAYPGTGGGNEQFF. Written as DNA, the CDR3 is TGCAGTGCTTACCCCGGGACAGGGGGCGGGAATGAGCAGTTCTTC.

The V and J genes are TRBV7-2 and TRBJ2-5, with D perhaps given as TRBD1 or TRBD2 (5 bases each). CDR1 and CDR2 (germline): SGHTA, FQGNSA. This CDR3 is built from 13 residues. DNA for the CDR3: TGTGCGACTTTGAGGGGTCCCCAAGAGACCCAGTACTTC. Encoded protein: CATLRGPQETQYF.

The gene calls are TRBV5-1 and TRBJ2-1, with 14 positions matching TRBD2. Germline assignment: CDR1 SGHRS and CDR2 YFSETQ. Germline trimming cut 4 bases from V and 8 bases from J; bases unmatched to any gene: 8. The CDR3 loop spans 16 amino acids. The CDR3 DNA sequence: TGCGCCAGCAGCCTGGGACTAGCGGGAGTGGTGGATGAGCAGTTCTTC. Protein sequence: CASSLGLAGVVDEQFF.

This clonotype was picked up a small number of times. V usage is TRBV20-1 and J usage is TRBJ2-4, with 10 bases matching TRBD1. The CDR3 is made up of 19 amino acids. The V gene end was trimmed by 3 bases and the J gene end by 0 bases; junction bases not matched to a gene: 14. Germline V gene lookup returns CDR1 DFQATT and CDR2 SNEGSKA (reference sequence). CDR3 bases: TGCAGTGCTAGGATCGCGGACAGGGGGACTGTTCAAGCCAAAAACATTCAGTACTTC. Translating gives CSARIADRGTVQAKNIQYF.

The J gene is TRBJ2-3, the V gene TRBV6-5; TRBD1 aligns across 8 bases. Trimming removed 6 bases from V and 4 bases from J; junction bases left unmatched: 9. The V gene's germline CDR1 is MNHEY and CDR2 SVGAGI. There are 15 residues in the CDR3. The CDR3 loop reads CASSPGTGGSDTQYF. The CDR3 DNA reads as TGTGCCAGCAGCCCCGGGACAGGAGGCTCAGATACGCAGTATTTT.

This clonotype occurred a few times. V is TRBV7-9 and J is TRBJ1-4; the D gene is possibly TRBD1 (5 bases). Germline V gene data show CDR1 as SEHNR and CDR2 as FQNEAQ (reference sequence). The CDR3 has 14 residues. Trimming removed 2 bases from V and 5 bases from J, with 9 bases in between. The CDR3 DNA sequence: TGTGCCAGCAGCTTACCGTGGGGGAATGAAAAACTGTTTTTT. Encoded protein: CASSLPWGNEKLFF.

The sample holds a few counts of this clonotype. The gene calls are TRBV29-1 and TRBJ2-3; no clear D. Germline V lookup: CDR1 SQVTM, CDR2 ANQGSEA. Between the trimmed V and J ends, which lost 5 bases and 0 bases, there was a span of 12 bases. CDR3 size: 14 residues. Written as DNA, the CDR3 is TGCAGCGTTAAGAATTTCGGAAGCACAGATACGCAGTATTTT. Translated, it gives CSVKNFGSTDTQYF.

The sample holds a few counts of this clonotype. This chain uses TRBV2 with TRBJ2-1; 12 nucleotides align to TRBD2. J was trimmed by 3 bases and V by 6 bases; bases with no gene match: 9. This CDR3 spans 17 amino acids. The germline CDR1 and CDR2 sequences are SNHLY and FYNNEI. CDR3 sequence: CASRKWTSGIFYNEQFF. CDR3 DNA sequence: TGTGCCAGCAGGAAATGGACTAGCGGGATCTTCTACAATGAGCAGTTCTTC. Full variable domain (rest looked up from reference TRBV2 and TRBJ2-1): EPEVTQTPSHQVTQMGQEVILRCVPISNHLYFYWYRQILGQKVEFLVSFYNNEISEKSEIFDDQFSVERPDGSNFTLKIRSTKLEDSAMYFCASRKWTSGIFYNEQFFGPGTRLTVL.

This clonotype came up many times. The V gene is TRBV12-3 or TRBV12-4, the J gene TRBJ2-1; D gene ambiguous. The CDR3 totals 13 residues. The germline V and J ends were trimmed by 3 bases and 5 bases, with 8 bases remaining between them. The CDR3 loop is CASSFVRHNEQFF. The DNA of the CDR3 is TGTGCCAGCAGTTTTGTTCGGCACAATGAGCAGTTCTTC.

About this clonotype itself: At one boundary the junction diverges from the germline segment, which might be a read error. The rearrangement joins TRBV20-1 to TRBJ2-1; tentative D call: TRBD2 (6 bases). Germline assignment: CDR1 DFQATT and CDR2 SNEGSKA (reference sequence). The CDR3 consists of 14 residues. This CDR3 is CSASGSPTYNEQLF. As DNA, the CDR3 is TGCAGTGCTAGCGGGAGCCCTACCTACAATGAGCAGTTATTC.

This rearrangement joins TRBV20-1 to TRBJ2-1, with 9 bases aligning to TRBD2. The CDR3 sequence is 19 residues long. Looked up from germline, CDR1 is DFQATT and CDR2 is SNEGSKA (reference sequence). The V and J ends lost 1 base and 4 bases, in that order; junction bases with no gene match: 17. In DNA form, the CDR3 reads TGCAGTGCTAGAGTAGCCAGCGGGAGGCCCCCTATCTGGTACAATGAGCAGTTCTTC. This gives the protein CSARVASGRPPIWYNEQFF.

DNA of the CDR3: TGTGCCAGCAGCTTATTCGGAGGGGGCGAGCAGTACTTC. This codes for CASSLFGGGEQYF. J is TRBJ2-5 and V is TRBV7-9; D is perhaps TRBD1 or TRBD2 (6 bases each). The DNA end favors TRBJ2-7, so the J call may be wrong. This CDR3 region has 13 residues. Looked up from germline, CDR1 is SEHNR and CDR2 is FQNEAQ (reference sequence).

This chain links TRBV7-9 with TRBJ2-3; no clear D gene. Germline V gene lookup returns CDR1 SEHNR and CDR2 FQNEAQ (reference sequence). This CDR3 is 14 amino acids long. The germline V and J ends were trimmed by 5 bases and 9 bases, with 18 bases remaining between them. This chain's CDR3 is CASSPIQLTETQYF. Here the CDR3 DNA reads TGTGCCAGCAGCCCAATCCAACTAACTGAAACGCAGTATTTT.

The V gene is TRBV20-1, the J gene TRBJ1-2, with 7 bases lining up with TRBD1. The CDR3 runs 15 residues. The germline CDR1 and CDR2 sequences are DFQATT and SNEGSKA (reference sequence). Losses at the gene ends were 3 bases for V and 8 bases for J; bases not matched to a gene: 15. This chain's CDR3 is CSARDSTGLGGGYTF. The DNA for the CDR3 is TGCAGTGCTAGGGATTCGACAGGGCTAGGAGGAGGCTACACCTTC.

This clonotype came up a few times. CDR3 protein: CSGPGDRHGYGYTF. The CDR3 coding sequence is TGCAGTGGGCCTGGGGACAGACATGGCTATGGCTACACCTTC. The genes are TRBV20-1 and TRBJ1-2; 7 bases line up with TRBD1. Germline V gene data show CDR1 as DFQATT and CDR2 as SNEGSKA (reference sequence). With 7 bases clipped from V and 4 bases from J, the junction kept 12 bases outside the gene matches. This CDR3 region has 14 residues.

This clonotype was recorded a few times. V is TRBV29-1 and J is TRBJ1-2; the D gene is possibly TRBD1 (6 bases). From germline, CDR1 is SQVTM and CDR2 ANQGSEA. The V and J ends lost 7 bases and 3 bases respectively, with 21 bases between them. The CDR3 runs to 15 residues. CDR3 protein: CSAAAGGAAYYGYTF. As DNA, the CDR3 is TGCAGCGCCGCCGCGGGGGGGGCCGCGTACTATGGCTACACCTTC.

This clonotype showed up just a few times. The genes are TRBV20-1 and TRBJ2-3; no definite D call. V lost 1 base to trimming and J lost 2 bases, with 4 bases between them. The CDR3 length is 12 residues. Germline-derived CDR1 and CDR2 are DFQATT and SNEGSKA (reference sequence). The DNA for the CDR3 is TGCAGTGCTAGAGGGGCCACAGATACGCAGTATTTT. Amino acid sequence: CSARGATDTQYF.

The chain uses TRBV7-9 and TRBJ2-5, with TRBD2 identical over 10 bases. CDR3 size: 15 residues. CDR1 and CDR2 from the germline V gene are SEHNR and FQNEAQ (reference sequence). The trim removed 6 bases at V and 11 bases at J, leaving 15 bases unmatched. CDR3 amino acids: CASRHGLADYNEQYF. The CDR3 DNA reads TGTGCCAGCAGACACGGACTAGCGGACTACAATGAGCAGTACTTC.

The chain has TRBV20-1 and TRBJ1-2; 9 bases align to TRBD1. Trimming at V came to 5 bases and at J to 4 bases, leaving 8 bases not matched to a gene. Germline-derived CDR1 and CDR2 are DFQATT and SNEGSKA (reference sequence). The CDR3 is 14 residues long. In DNA form, the CDR3 reads TGCAGTGCTCGCTCACAGGGGGCGGGCTATGGCTACACCTTC. This gives the protein CSARSQGAGYGYTF.

This rearrangement joins TRBV2 to TRBJ2-3; TRBD2 agrees at 12 bases. Germline trimming cut 6 bases from V and 3 bases from J; bases unmatched to any gene: 4. Germline CDR1 and CDR2: SNHLY and FYNNEI. The CDR3 spans 15 residues. DNA for the CDR3: TGTGCCAGCAGGGAAACTAGCGGGGGGACAGATACGCAGTATTTT. Its translation is CASRETSGGTDTQYF. Together with reference TRBV2 and TRBJ2-3, the CDR3 gives the full variable domain: EPEVTQTPSHQVTQMGQEVILRCVPISNHLYFYWYRQILGQKVEFLVSFYNNEISEKSEIFDDQFSVERPDGSNFTLKIRSTKLEDSAMYFCASRETSGGTDTQYFGPGTRLTVL.

The genes are TRBV5-1 and TRBJ2-5; 9 nucleotides agree with TRBD2. CDR3 length equals 16 residues. Unmatched junction bases numbered 7, after V lost 2 bases and J lost 2 bases. From germline, CDR1 is SGHRS and CDR2 YFSETQ. CDR3 protein: CASSLLRTSEQETQYF. CDR3 DNA sequence: TGCGCCAGCAGCTTACTCAGGACTAGCGAACAAGAGACCCAGTACTTC.

This clonotype has at least ten counts. The chain recombines TRBV5-1 with TRBJ2-7; the D is unclear. Germline CDR1 reads SGHRS; CDR2 reads YFSETQ. The CDR3 runs to 13 residues. V was clipped by 4 bases and J by 3 bases, with 11 bases between them. CDR3 in DNA: TGCGCCAGCAGCCCTCTGGGCCTCTACGAGCAGTACTTC. This encodes CASSPLGLYEQYF.

This clonotype is a singleton in its sample. A junction boundary mismatches the germline segment, possibly from a read error. The rearrangement uses TRBV20-1 and TRBJ1-2, with 7 bases fitting TRBD1. This CDR3 is 15 amino acids long. Germline V gives CDR1 DFQATT, CDR2 SNEGSKA (reference sequence). The CDR3 DNA reads as TGCAGTGCTAGACCCCTTGGACAGGACGTATATGGCCACACCTTC. This encodes CSARPLGQDVYGHTF.

The chain is built from TRBV7-9 and TRBJ1-1, with D hard to call. In germline, CDR1 is SEHNR, CDR2 FQNEAQ (reference sequence). The V end lost 5 bases, the J end lost 6 bases, and 13 bases lay between the germline ends. The CDR3 extends over 13 amino acids. CDR3 sequence (DNA): TGTGCCAGCAGCCCACGACACACGTCTGAAGCTTTCTTT. Its protein is CASSPRHTSEAFF.